Sequencing of this T cell receptor beta chain was carried out in a study of control samples from healthy donors and cancer patients. Method: immunoSEQ multiplex PCR; TCRdb's copy keeps in-frame clones and lacks some. The sample has approximately 58,000 clones, roughly 87% seen once. Trimming took off 0 bases at V and 5 bases at J, with 4 bases between the two ends. The CDR3 is made up of 12 amino acids. Germline CDR1 and CDR2: MNHNY and SVGAGI (reference sequence). The source material was PBMCs. The chain is built from TRBV6-6 and TRBJ1-1; D gene ambiguous. This TCR was sampled from a man aged 55-75 years with head and neck cancer. The CDR3 bases are TGTGCCAGCAGTTACTCTCTAACTGAAGCTTTCTTT. Translated, it gives CASSYSLTEAFF.